This T cell receptor (beta chain) was sequenced during a study of Ad26.COV2.S vaccination and SARS-CoV-2 variants (dated by TCRdb to about 2021). About the investigation overall: Donors in the vaccine arm were drawn from COV1001, a multicentre, randomized, double-blind, placebo-controlled phase I-IIa trial testing Ad26.COV2.S in healthy adults. TCRbeta repertoire sequencing was used to assess the specificity and breadth of SARS-CoV-2-reactive T cell receptors after Ad26.COV2.S vaccination. Trial participants were randomized into five groups of five, in which low-dose or high-dose Ad26.COV2.S was given once or twice, or placebo was given on both occasions. The TCR-sequenced set comprised about 32 samples: roughly 19 Ad26.COV2.S vaccine recipients, 5 placebo recipients and 8 SARS-CoV-2 convalescent individuals. Investigators did not know the trial group allocation while performing experiments and assessing outcomes. Ad26.COV2.S was administered intramuscularly at 5 x 10^10 or 1 x 10^11 viral particles, either as a single shot or as two shots given 56 days apart. Study-wide conclusions, independent of this receptor: Compared with placebo recipients, Ad26.COV2.S recipients showed higher spike-specific TCR breadth (P = 0.0014). Substantial breadth of spike-specific CD8+ and CD4+ T cell responses was reported after vaccination. The study lacked the statistical power to compare responses across vaccine doses or regimens. Vaccine and placebo recipients had comparable non-spike TCR breadth, which fits with the vaccine containing only spike. The authors noted that the TCR breadth and depth analyses may have underestimated total T cell responses.

As to this clone: Its antigen specificity is not known. Base-call qualities are not available, and no considerably larger clone is one nucleotide away.

The germline V gene provides CDR1 ENHRY and CDR2 SYGVKD. From cysteine to phenylalanine, the CDR3 is 13 amino acids long. The entry retains the CDR3 DNA only, 39 bases that are in frame from base 1. Compared with germline, V lacks 4 bases and J lacks 6 bases; bases without a gene match: 4. Explained via the paper, the treatment or condition label denotes: 15 to 20 received Ad26.COV2.S at low or high dose, single or two shots; roughly 5 received placebo; per-sample allocation not given. Repertoires of vaccine and placebo recipients were sequenced from samples taken on day 63 after the first injection. Cohort 1b enrolled about two dozen adults aged 18-55 years at a single site in Boston, USA, between 29 July and 7 August 2020. As a vaccine, Ad26.COV2.S was a replication-incompetent adenovirus type 26 vector that expressed a prefusion-stabilized SARS-CoV-2 spike protein derived from the original Wuhan strain.

The immunoSEQ Assay was the method used to sequence TCRbeta CDR3 regions. After extraction, genomic DNA underwent amplification by bias-controlled multiplex PCR, followed by high-throughput sequencing. For the original study's pipeline: To quantify the absolute abundance of every unique TCRbeta CDR3 region, sequences were collapsed and filtered. T cell fraction was estimated by normalizing TCRbeta template counts to usable DNA, with usable DNA measured through amplification of reference genes found in all nucleated cells. Repertoire TCRs were annotated as SARS-CoV-2-specific when V gene, CDR3 amino acid sequence and J gene were exactly matched to a known reactive TCR set. The reference SARS-CoV-2 TCR set was derived from MIRA and filtered for enrichment in COVID-19-positive ImmuneCODE repertoires, a step that removed public or cross-reactive TCRs. Based on the MIRA antigens, annotated TCRs were further analysed at the level of specific ORF or position within ORF. Depth was the summed frequency of annotated unique rearrangements, while breadth was defined as annotated unique rearrangements over total unique productive rearrangements. Group comparisons of TCR breadth used two-sided Wilcoxon rank-sum tests. TCRdb obtained this table from immuneACCESS and retained in-frame rearrangements with V and J assigned. These tables miss some clones; where compared with another copy, unresolved V genes account for less than half of the shortfall, and the remainder is unexplained. That table supplies the V and J calls and clone size; D and trimming were determined from the DNA. A total of some 330,000 clones appear in this sample, about nine tenths of them only once. The ten most abundant clones make up about 5.4% of the sample.

The material sequenced was peripheral blood, taken in a trial of Ad26.COV2.S vaccine versus placebo. The sequence was obtained from a person between 18 and 65 years old who received the Ad26.COV2.S COVID-19 vaccine or a placebo. The V and J genes are TRBV10-3 and TRBJ2-3; 7 central nucleotides agree with TRBD2. Here is the DNA: TGTGCCATCAGTGCTTCCGGGGGGGATACGCAGTATTTT. This encodes CAISASGGDTQYF.